The TCR beta chain under discussion was sequenced for a study of technical replicates of blood from a handful of donors. Here immunoSEQ multiplex PCR was the method, and the copy in TCRdb shows in-frame clones only, minus some. The sample holds tens of thousands of clones, about 94% seen once. V lost 4 bases and J 4 bases, leaving 11 bases between the germline ends. CDR3 length: 13 amino acids. Germline CDR1 reads SGHDT; CDR2 reads YYEEEE. The sequence was obtained from a human donor in good health. V gene TRBV5-6 combines with J gene TRBJ1-1; D is unresolved. Sequenced: T cells isolated from PBMCs. CDR3 coding DNA: TGTGCCAGCAGCCCCTTGGGCGTCACTGAAGCTTTCTTT. It is translated as CASSPLGVTEAFF.